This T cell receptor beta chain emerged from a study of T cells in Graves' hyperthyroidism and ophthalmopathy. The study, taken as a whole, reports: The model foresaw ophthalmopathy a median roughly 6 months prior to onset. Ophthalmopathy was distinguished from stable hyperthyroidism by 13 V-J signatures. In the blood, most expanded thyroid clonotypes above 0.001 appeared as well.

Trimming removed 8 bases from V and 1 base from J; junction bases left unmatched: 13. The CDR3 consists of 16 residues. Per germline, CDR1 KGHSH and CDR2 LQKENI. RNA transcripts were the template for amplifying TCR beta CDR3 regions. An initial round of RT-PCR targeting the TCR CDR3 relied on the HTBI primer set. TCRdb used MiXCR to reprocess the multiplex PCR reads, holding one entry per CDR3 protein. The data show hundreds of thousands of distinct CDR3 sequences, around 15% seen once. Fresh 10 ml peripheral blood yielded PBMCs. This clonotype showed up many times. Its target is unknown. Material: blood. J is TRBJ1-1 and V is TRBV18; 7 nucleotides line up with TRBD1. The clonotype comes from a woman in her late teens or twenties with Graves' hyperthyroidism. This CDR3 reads CASTFYRGDGNTEAFF. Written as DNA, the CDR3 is TGTGCCAGCACGTTTTACAGGGGAGATGGGAACACTGAAGCTTTCTTT.